This passage covers 3 T cell receptor beta chains from one sample sequenced in a study of cytomegalovirus exposure and HLA in healthy donors (dated by TCRdb to the late 2010s). Library preparation used the immunoSEQ multiplex PCR assay. The multiplex PCR relied on a mix of 60 forward primers for TCR Vbeta segments and 13 reverse primers for TCR Jbeta segments. TCRdb provides this immuneACCESS table in a form limited to in-frame rearrangements. Some clones are lacking; in checked studies, under half of them reflect an unresolved V gene, and why the rest are absent is not known. This sample's table has entries for about 140,000 clones. The top ten hold 0.75% to 1% of the sample. Sample: PBMCs. The origin of the receptors is a male donor in good health and CMV-seronegative.

The chain carries TRBV14 and TRBJ2-3, with 7 nucleotides matching TRBD2. Germline V lookup: CDR1 SGHDN, CDR2 FVKESK. The CDR3 runs 14 residues. J lost 0 bases, V lost 4 bases, and 1 base had no gene match. CDR3 sequence reads: CASSLAGSTDTQYF. For the CDR3, the DNA is TGTGCCAGCAGCCTAGCGGGTAGCACAGATACGCAGTATTTT.

The V call is TRBV19, the J call TRBJ2-3, with TRBD2 matching over 15 bases. This CDR3 spans 19 amino acids. Germline lookup yields CDR1 LNHDA and CDR2 SQIVND (reference sequence). V lost 9 bases to trimming and J lost 3 bases; unmatched junction nucleotides: 16. CDR3: CASVGQGLAGGPRTDTQYF. CDR3 nucleotide sequence: TGTGCCAGCGTAGGGCAAGGACTAGCGGGAGGGCCTCGGACAGATACGCAGTATTTT.

The chain employs TRBV7-3 and TRBJ1-6; no reliable D call. Germline loops: CDR1 SGHTA, CDR2 FQGTGA. V gave up 5 bases and J gave up 10 bases, with 18 bases separating them. This CDR3 has 15 amino acids. The CDR3 DNA reads as TGTGCCAGCAGCCAGGCCGCCGGGGTTAGATCACCCCTCCACTTT. It yields the protein CASSQAAGVRSPLHF.